Listed below are T cell receptor beta chains from one sample, sequenced in a study of cytomegalovirus exposure and HLA in healthy donors. The protocol was immunoSEQ multiplex PCR, while the TCRdb copy is restricted to in-frame clones and leaves out a portion. The table shows over 90,000 clones, with 64% occurring only once. Sample: PBMCs. The receptors derive from a man between 60 and 75 years old in good health and CMV-seronegative. Each CDR3 is given without its conserved first and last residue.

cdr3_aa: ASSYSMSEEKLF
cdr3_length: 12
j_call: TRBJ1-4
v_call: TRBV6-6

cdr3_aa: ASSQVGTSGAPEQF
cdr3_length: 14
j_call: TRBJ2-1
v_call: TRBV4-1

cdr3_aa: SVGQVDTEAF
cdr3_length: 10
j_call: TRBJ1-1
v_call: TRBV29-1

cdr3_aa: ASSPSRVGETQY
cdr3_length: 12
j_call: TRBJ2-5
v_call: TRBV19

cdr3_aa: ASSSTENNEQF
cdr3_length: 11
j_call: TRBJ2-1
v_call: TRBV6-6

cdr3_aa: ASRGQGNTGELF
cdr3_length: 12
j_call: TRBJ2-2
v_call: TRBV10-1

cdr3_aa: ASSGDGGHNEKLF
cdr3_length: 13
j_call: TRBJ1-4
v_call: TRBV21-1

cdr3_aa: ASSSGWETTGENSPLH
cdr3_length: 16
j_call: TRBJ1-6
v_call: TRBV5-1

cdr3_aa: SAQTSGSGDTQY
cdr3_length: 12
j_call: TRBJ2-3
v_call: TRBV29-1

cdr3_aa: ASSSSQLAFTSYEQY
cdr3_length: 15
j_call: TRBJ2-7
v_call: TRBV18

cdr3_aa: ASSLSAGIPREQY
cdr3_length: 13
j_call: TRBJ2-7
v_call: TRBV7-3

cdr3_aa: ASSLGLAEETQY
cdr3_length: 12
j_call: TRBJ2-5
v_call: TRBV2

cdr3_aa: ASSVGGLLGGSYT
cdr3_length: 13
j_call: TRBJ1-2
v_call: TRBV9